This T cell receptor (beta chain) was identified during a study of early T cells in non-severe SARS-CoV-2 infection. General study points: Private and CD4 specificities were missed by VDJdb matching, skewed to anti-spike CD8.

TCRdb used MiXCR to reprocess the 5' RACE reads, holding one entry per CDR3 protein. In the table there are about 81,000 distinct CDR3 sequences, 5.5% to 7.5% of which are singletons. At least ten counts were recorded for this clonotype. What it binds is not known. Sequences were obtained from whole blood. This clonotype was sampled from an adult who was a healthcare worker with PCR-confirmed SARS-CoV-2 infection or an uninfected control (not recorded which).

The CDR3 nucleotides read TGCAGTGCCCCACCCAGGGGCACGGGGGACACTGAAGCTTTCTTT. Protein product: CSAPPRGTGDTEAFF. This rearrangement joins TRBV20-1 to TRBJ1-1; D is perhaps TRBD1 (6 bases). V gave up 6 bases and J gave up 3 bases, with 20 bases separating them. The CDR3 sequence is 15 residues long. CDR1 is DFQATT and CDR2 is SNEGSKA in the germline V gene (reference sequence).